A single sample gave rise to the 3 T cell receptor beta chains below, sequenced in a study of blood T cell repertoires in COVID-19. TCRdb's table, derived via immunoSEQ multiplex PCR, lists solely in-frame clones and lacks some. The sample gives around 120,000 clones, around 64% of which show up once; approximately 0.86% is in the top ten. The sample comprised peripheral blood. Receptors were obtained from a human donor with acute or convalescent COVID-19. The donor label of this sample is uncertain.

V gene TRBV19 combines with J gene TRBJ1-1; possible D gene TRBD1, 5 bases. CDR1 and CDR2 from the germline V gene are LNHDA and SQIVND (reference sequence). The ends were cut back, 3 bases at V and 7 bases at J, with 21 bases in the middle. This CDR3 region has 16 residues. The CDR3 DNA reads TGTGCCAGTAGTATGACGGACAATCGTTGGGGGGGTGAAGCTTTCTTT. Protein: CASSMTDNRWGGEAFF.

V is TRBV9 and J is TRBJ1-3, with D possibly being TRBD1 (5 bases). Germline assignment: CDR1 SGDLS and CDR2 YYNGEE. This CDR3 comprises 15 residues. The ends were cut back, 3 bases at V and 0 bases at J, with 10 bases in the middle. CDR3 protein: CASSEWGDSGNTIYF. The CDR3 bases are TGTGCCAGCAGCGAGTGGGGCGACTCTGGAAACACCATATATTTT.

There are a few counts of this clone. The CDR3 sequence is CASRGPQINEKLFF. In nucleotides, the CDR3 is TGTGCCAGCAGGGGGCCACAGATAAATGAAAAACTGTTTTTT. The chain links TRBV27 to TRBJ1-4; the D gene is possibly TRBD1 (5 bases). The CDR3 has 14 residues. Germline V lookup: CDR1 MNHEY, CDR2 SMNVEV (reference sequence). V was clipped by 6 bases and J by 5 bases, with 13 bases between them.